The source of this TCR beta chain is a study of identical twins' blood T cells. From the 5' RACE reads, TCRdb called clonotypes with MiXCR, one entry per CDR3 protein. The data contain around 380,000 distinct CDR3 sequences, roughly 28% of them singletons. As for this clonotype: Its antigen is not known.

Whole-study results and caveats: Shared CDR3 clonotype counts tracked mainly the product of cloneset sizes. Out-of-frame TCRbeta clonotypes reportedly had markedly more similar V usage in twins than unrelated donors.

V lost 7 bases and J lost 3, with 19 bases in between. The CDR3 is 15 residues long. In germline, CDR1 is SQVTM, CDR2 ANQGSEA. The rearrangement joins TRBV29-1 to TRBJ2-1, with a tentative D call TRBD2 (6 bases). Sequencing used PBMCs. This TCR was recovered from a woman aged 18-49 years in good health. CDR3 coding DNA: TGCAGCGGTGTGGGGGGACCAGACTTCTACAATGAGCAGTTCTTC. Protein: CSGVGGPDFYNEQFF.